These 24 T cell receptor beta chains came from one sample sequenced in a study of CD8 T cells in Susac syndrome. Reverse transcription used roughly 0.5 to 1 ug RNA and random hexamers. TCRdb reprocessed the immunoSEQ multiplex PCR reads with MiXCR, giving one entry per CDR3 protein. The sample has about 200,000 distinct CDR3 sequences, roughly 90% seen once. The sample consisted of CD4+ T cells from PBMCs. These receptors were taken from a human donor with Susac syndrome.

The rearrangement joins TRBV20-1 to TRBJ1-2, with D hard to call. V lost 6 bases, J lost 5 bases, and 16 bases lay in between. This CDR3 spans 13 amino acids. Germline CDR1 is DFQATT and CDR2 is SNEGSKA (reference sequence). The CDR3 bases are TGCAGTGCACGATACAGATACCAGTATGGCTACACCTTC. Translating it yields CSARYRYQYGYTF.

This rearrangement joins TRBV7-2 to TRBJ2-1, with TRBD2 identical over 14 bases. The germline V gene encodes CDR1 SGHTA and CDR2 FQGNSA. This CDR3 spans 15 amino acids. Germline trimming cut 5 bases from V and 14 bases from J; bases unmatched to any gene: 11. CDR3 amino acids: CASSLTSGRASNEFF. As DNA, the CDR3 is TGTGCCAGCAGCCTGACTAGCGGGAGGGCCTCAAACGAGTTCTTC.

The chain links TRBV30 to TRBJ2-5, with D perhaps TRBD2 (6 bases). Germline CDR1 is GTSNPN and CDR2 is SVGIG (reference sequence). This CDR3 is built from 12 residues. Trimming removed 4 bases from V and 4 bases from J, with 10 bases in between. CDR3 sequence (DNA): TGTGCCTGGATGGGGGGAGCAGAGACCCAGTACTTC. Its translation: CAWMGGAETQYF.

The CDR3 here is CASSQVGYTEAFF. The CDR3 bases are TGTGCCAGCAGCCAGGTGGGGTACACTGAAGCTTTCTTT. The rearrangement joins TRBV9 to TRBJ1-1; D remains unclear. CDR3 length: 13 amino acids. Per the germline V gene, CDR1 is SGDLS and CDR2 is YYNGEE. Deletions cut 4 bases from V and 3 bases from J, with 10 bases between.

DNA of the CDR3: TGTGCCAGCAGCCAGGGACAGGGTTCCGTTTATGGCTACACCTTC. Translation: CASSQGQGSVYGYTF. The chain carries TRBV5-4 and TRBJ1-2, with 9 bases matching TRBD1. The germline gives CDR1 SGHNT, CDR2 YYREEE (reference sequence). CDR3 length: 15 residues. V trimming: 4 bases; J trimming: 5 bases; junction bases outside the gene matches: 9. Full variable domain (remainder filled in from reference TRBV5-4 and TRBJ1-2): ETGVTQSPTHLIKTRGQQVTLRCSSQSGHNTVSWYQQALGQGPQFIFQYYREEENGRGNFPPRFSGLQFPNYSSELNVNALELDDSALYLCASSQGQGSVYGYTFGSGTRLTVV.

Written as DNA, the CDR3 is TGCGCCAGCAGCCAAGGGATTCGACTGTTTTTT. Translated, it gives CASSQGIRLFF. The chain combines TRBV4-1 with TRBJ1-4; D unresolved. Trimming removed 1 base from V and 13 bases from J, with 7 bases in between. Germline CDR1 and CDR2: MGHRA and YSYEKL. This CDR3 spans 11 amino acids.

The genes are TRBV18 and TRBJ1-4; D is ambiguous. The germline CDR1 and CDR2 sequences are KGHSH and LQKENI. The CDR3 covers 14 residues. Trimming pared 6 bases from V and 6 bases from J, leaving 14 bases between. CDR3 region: CASSLNDGDEKLFF. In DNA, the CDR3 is TGTGCCAGCTCTCTCAACGACGGTGATGAAAAACTGTTTTTT.

This CDR3 is CSAPIGTLSSGNTIYF. The CDR3 nucleotides are TGCAGTGCTCCTATCGGGACATTAAGCTCTGGAAACACCATATATTTT. V is TRBV20-1 and J is TRBJ1-3; D is possibly TRBD1 (6 bases). CDR1 and CDR2 (germline): DFQATT, SNEGSKA (reference sequence). The CDR3 runs to 16 residues. V lost 5 bases to trimming and J lost 0 bases, with 17 bases between them.

In DNA, the CDR3 is TGCAGCTGCCCGGGACAGGGAAATGAGCAGTTCTTC. The encoded protein is CSCPGQGNEQFF. The chain carries TRBV20-1 and TRBJ2-1; 9 positions agree with TRBD1. In germline, CDR1 is DFQATT, CDR2 SNEGSKA (reference sequence). The CDR3 length is 12 residues.

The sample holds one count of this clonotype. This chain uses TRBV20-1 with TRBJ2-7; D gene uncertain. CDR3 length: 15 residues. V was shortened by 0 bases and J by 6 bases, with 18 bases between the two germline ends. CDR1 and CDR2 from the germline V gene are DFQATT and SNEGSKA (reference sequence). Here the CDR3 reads CSARDWGSPTSEQYF. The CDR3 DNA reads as TGCAGTGCTAGAGACTGGGGTTCCCCTACGAGCGAGCAGTACTTC.

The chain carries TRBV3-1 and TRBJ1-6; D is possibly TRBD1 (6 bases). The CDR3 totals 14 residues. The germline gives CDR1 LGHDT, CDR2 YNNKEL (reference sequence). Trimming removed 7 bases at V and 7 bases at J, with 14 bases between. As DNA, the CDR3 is TGTGCCAGCACCGCGGACAGCCGAAATTCACCCCTCCACTTT. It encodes CASTADSRNSPLHF.

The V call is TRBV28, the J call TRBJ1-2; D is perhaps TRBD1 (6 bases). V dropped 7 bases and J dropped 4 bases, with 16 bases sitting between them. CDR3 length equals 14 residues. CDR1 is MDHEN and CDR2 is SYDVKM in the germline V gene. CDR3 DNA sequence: TGTGCCAGCATAAAAACAGGGTTTGGCTATGGCTACACCTTC. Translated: CASIKTGFGYGYTF.

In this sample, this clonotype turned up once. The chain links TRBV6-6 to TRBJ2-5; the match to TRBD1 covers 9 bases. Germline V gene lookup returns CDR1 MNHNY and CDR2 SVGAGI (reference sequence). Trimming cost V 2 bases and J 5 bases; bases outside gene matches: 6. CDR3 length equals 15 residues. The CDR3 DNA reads TGTGCCAGCAGTTACCGAGGGACAGGGCGCGAGACCCAGTACTTC. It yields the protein CASSYRGTGRETQYF.

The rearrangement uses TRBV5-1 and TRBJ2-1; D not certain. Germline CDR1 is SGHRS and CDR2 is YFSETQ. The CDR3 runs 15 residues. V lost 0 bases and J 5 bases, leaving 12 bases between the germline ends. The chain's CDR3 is CASSLGSSSNNEQFF. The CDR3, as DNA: TGCGCCAGCAGCTTGGGGTCAAGCAGTAACAATGAGCAGTTCTTC.

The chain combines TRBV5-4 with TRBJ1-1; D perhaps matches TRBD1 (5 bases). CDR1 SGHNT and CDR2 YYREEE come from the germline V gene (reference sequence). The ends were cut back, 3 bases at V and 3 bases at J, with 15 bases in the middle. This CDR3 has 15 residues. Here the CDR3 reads CASSSSRGFYTEAFF. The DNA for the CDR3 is TGTGCCAGCAGCTCCTCGAGGGGCTTCTACACTGAAGCTTTCTTT.

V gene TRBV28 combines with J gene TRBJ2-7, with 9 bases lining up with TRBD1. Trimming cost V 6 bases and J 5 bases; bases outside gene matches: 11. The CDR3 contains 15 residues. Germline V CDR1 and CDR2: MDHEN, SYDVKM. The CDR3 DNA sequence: TGTGCCAGCAGCCAGGGGACAGGGATAACCCACGAGCAGTACTTC. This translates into CASSQGTGITHEQYF.

The DNA of the CDR3 is TGTGCCAGCAGCCCCCCGGGACAGTTCTATGGCTACACCTTC. It translates to CASSPPGQFYGYTF. The V and J genes are TRBV4-2 and TRBJ1-2, with 7 bases aligning to TRBD1. Per germline, CDR1 LGHNA and CDR2 YNFKEQ. The V gene end was trimmed by 4 bases and the J gene end by 4 bases; junction bases not matched to a gene: 6. The CDR3 length is 14 residues.

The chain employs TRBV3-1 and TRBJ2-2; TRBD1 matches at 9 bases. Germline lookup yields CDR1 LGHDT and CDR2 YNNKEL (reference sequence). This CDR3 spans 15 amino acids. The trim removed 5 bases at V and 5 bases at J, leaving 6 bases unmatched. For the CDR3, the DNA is TGTGCCAGCAGCTCGGACAGGGGAAGAACCGGGGAGCTGTTTTTT. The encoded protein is CASSSDRGRTGELFF.

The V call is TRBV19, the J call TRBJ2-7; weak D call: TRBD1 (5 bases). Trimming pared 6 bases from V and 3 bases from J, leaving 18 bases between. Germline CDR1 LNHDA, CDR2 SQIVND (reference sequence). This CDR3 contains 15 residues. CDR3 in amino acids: CASSRTPQGIYEQYF. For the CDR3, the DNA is TGTGCCAGTAGCCGAACCCCCCAGGGAATCTACGAGCAGTACTTC.

The CDR3 sequence is CASSLGQDGSAGQPQHF. The DNA for the CDR3 is TGCGCCAGCAGCTTGGGGCAGGACGGCAGCGCTGGTCAGCCCCAGCATTTT. The V gene is TRBV5-1, the J gene TRBJ1-5; D is ambiguous. V dropped 0 bases and J dropped 6 bases, with 19 bases sitting between them. Germline V gene lookup returns CDR1 SGHRS and CDR2 YFSETQ. The CDR3 length is 17 residues.

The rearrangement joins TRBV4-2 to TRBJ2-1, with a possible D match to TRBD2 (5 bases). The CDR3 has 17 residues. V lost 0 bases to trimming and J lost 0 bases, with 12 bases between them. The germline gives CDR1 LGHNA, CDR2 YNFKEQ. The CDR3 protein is CASSQDLAESSYNEQFF. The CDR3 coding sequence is TGTGCCAGCAGCCAAGATCTAGCCGAAAGCTCCTACAATGAGCAGTTCTTC.

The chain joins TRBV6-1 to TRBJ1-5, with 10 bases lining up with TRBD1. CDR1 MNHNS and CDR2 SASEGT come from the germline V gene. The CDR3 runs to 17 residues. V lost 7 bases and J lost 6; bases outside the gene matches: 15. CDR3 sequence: CASNFDRGRRGGQPQHF. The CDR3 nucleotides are TGTGCCAGCAACTTTGACAGGGGGCGACGGGGGGGTCAGCCCCAGCATTTT.

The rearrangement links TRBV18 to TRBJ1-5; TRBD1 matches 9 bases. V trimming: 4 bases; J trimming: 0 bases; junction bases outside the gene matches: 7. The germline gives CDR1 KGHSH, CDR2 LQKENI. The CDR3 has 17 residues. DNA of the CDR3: TGTGCCAGCTCACAACAGGGGGCCCCTTATAGCAATCAGCCCCAGCATTTT. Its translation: CASSQQGAPYSNQPQHF.

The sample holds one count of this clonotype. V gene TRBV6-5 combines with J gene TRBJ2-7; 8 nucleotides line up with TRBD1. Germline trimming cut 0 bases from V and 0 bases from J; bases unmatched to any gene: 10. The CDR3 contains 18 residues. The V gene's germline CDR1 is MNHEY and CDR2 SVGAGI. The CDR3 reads CASSYSMRTGSYSYEQYF. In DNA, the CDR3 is TGTGCCAGCAGTTACTCGATGCGGACAGGGAGTTACTCCTACGAGCAGTACTTC.